This T cell receptor beta chain was observed in a study of OX40 agonist ivuxolimab in advanced cancers. Study conclusions and caveats: Still undetermined is the antigen specificity of the expanded peripheral T cells.

Worth noting for this clone: Its specificity is not known.

The V and J ends lost 1 base and 1 base, in that order; junction bases with no gene match: 4. CDR3 length: 17 amino acids. Germline V gives CDR1 SGHDT, CDR2 YYEEEE. The assay was immunoSEQ multiplex PCR, and TCRdb's table has in-frame clones only and misses some. The sample shows approximately 56,000 clones, 88% of them seen only once. Sequencing was performed on CD4+ or CD8+ T cells sorted from blood, taken in a trial of the OX40 agonist ivuxolimab. The chain links TRBV5-6 to TRBJ2-3, with 12 positions matching TRBD2. The receptor's source is an adult with an advanced solid tumor such as melanoma, head and neck, liver or kidney cancer. The chain's CDR3 is CASSLSTSGGRTDTQYF. The CDR3 region has the DNA TGTGCCAGCAGCTTGTCCACTAGCGGGGGGCGCACAGATACGCAGTATTTT.